Listed below are T cell receptor beta chains from one sample, sequenced in a study of somatic mutations in cytotoxic T cells in rheumatoid arthritis. Using immunoSEQ multiplex PCR, the repertoire was profiled, and TCRdb retains in-frame clones only, with some absent. Found here are approximately 17,000 clones, about four fifths of them singletons; the top ten hold roughly 16%. The sample consisted of CD8+ T cells sorted from blood. These TCRs come from an adult with rheumatoid arthritis. Both conserved end residues are trimmed from each CDR3. A D gene is named only where the DNA matches it firmly.

V gene: TRBV7-9
D gene: TRBD1
CDR3 protein: ASSHRDSAYEQY

V gene: TRBV27
D gene: TRBD1
CDR3 protein: ASSFRQGVGYT

V gene: TRBV7-9
D gene: TRBD1
CDR3 protein: ASSGGGQGELEAF

V gene: TRBV6-1
D gene: NA
CDR3 protein: ASSEARTVTNYGYT

V gene: TRBV5-6
D gene: NA
CDR3 protein: ASSLTGLEQY

V gene: TRBV6-1
D gene: TRBD1
CDR3 protein: ASGVRGHTEAF

V gene: TRBV13
D gene: NA
CDR3 protein: ASSTRTANTEAF

V gene: TRBV19
D gene: TRBD1
CDR3 protein: ASSIGETGENEQF

V gene: TRBV5-1
D gene: NA
CDR3 protein: ASSWQENTEAF

V gene: TRBV5-6
D gene: TRBD1
CDR3 protein: ASSWGTAGYT

V gene: TRBV6-1
D gene: TRBD1
CDR3 protein: ASSEKATGVNHEQY

V gene: TRBV4-2
D gene: TRBD1
CDR3 protein: ASSLGQGDGYT

V gene: TRBV14
D gene: TRBD1
CDR3 protein: ASSGTGGARENEQF

V gene: TRBV9
D gene: NA
CDR3 protein: ASSVESGTDTQY

V gene: TRBV2
D gene: NA
CDR3 protein: ASSMTGGADGYT

V gene: TRBV18
D gene: NA
CDR3 protein: ASSPNGALNQPQH

V gene: TRBV7-9
D gene: NA
CDR3 protein: ASSLSQGYEQY

V gene: TRBV18
D gene: NA
CDR3 protein: ASSPDGVGTDTQY

V gene: TRBV7-9
D gene: NA
CDR3 protein: ASSPRGEEQF

V gene: TRBV9
D gene: TRBD1
CDR3 protein: ASQGGTNEKLF

V gene: TRBV4-2
D gene: TRBD1
CDR3 protein: ASSRSVDRVDTQY

V gene: TRBV21-1
D gene: NA
CDR3 protein: ASSPPLRDRESAQPQH

V gene: TRBV10-2
D gene: NA
CDR3 protein: ASSPRQIEQY

V gene: TRBV2
D gene: NA
CDR3 protein: ASTGGVRGDEQY

V gene: TRBV2
D gene: TRBD1
CDR3 protein: ASSAWTGVTYEQY

V gene: TRBV7-9
D gene: NA
CDR3 protein: ASSYATGQNTEAF

V gene: TRBV13
D gene: TRBD1
CDR3 protein: ASSLGQGVYEQY

V gene: TRBV5-1
D gene: TRBD1
CDR3 protein: ASSFGTGGVEYQPQH